These 11 T cell receptor beta chains were all obtained from the same sample, sequenced in a study of blood T cell repertoires in COVID-19. Clones were read by immunoSEQ multiplex PCR, and TCRdb kept only the in-frame ones, dropping some. The sample carries some 180,000 clones, roughly 82% recorded once. What was sequenced was peripheral blood. These TCRs come from a woman aged 60-75 years with COVID-19, enrolled during active disease.

The CDR3 DNA reads as TGTGCCAGCAGCCAAGCAGGGGGCGATGGCTATGGCTACACCTTC. Its protein product is CASSQAGGDGYGYTF. The J gene is TRBJ1-2, the V gene TRBV14; 8 nucleotides line up with TRBD1. Germline CDR1 SGHDN, CDR2 FVKESK. This CDR3 is built from 15 residues. J lost 4 bases, V lost 1 base, and 5 bases had no gene match.

This chain uses TRBV7-3 with TRBJ2-1, with 10 positions matching TRBD2. V gave up 2 bases and J gave up 4 bases; unmatched junction bases: 2. Germline V gene sequence: CDR1 SGHTA, CDR2 FQGTGA. The CDR3 sequence is 15 residues long. The CDR3 is CASSLRTSGYNEQFF. CDR3 coding DNA: TGTGCCAGCAGCTTACGGACTAGCGGATACAATGAGCAGTTCTTC.

The chain combines TRBV19 with TRBJ1-4, with 10 bases fitting TRBD1. The CDR3 contains 15 residues. V lost 5 bases, J lost 5 bases, and 5 bases stayed unmatched. Germline V gene lookup returns CDR1 LNHDA and CDR2 SQIVND (reference sequence). CDR3 sequence (DNA): TGTGCCAGTAGTGCGTCGGGACAGGGGAATGAAAAACTGTTTTTT. Its translation is CASSASGQGNEKLFF.

The gene calls are TRBV15 and TRBJ1-5; D unresolved. V lost 0 bases, J lost 11 bases, and 20 bases lay in between. This CDR3 has 16 residues. Looked up from germline, CDR1 is LNHNV and CDR2 is YYDKDF (reference sequence). In DNA form, the CDR3 reads TGTGCCACCAGCAGAGACGACATAAGACAATCCGCAGCCCAGCATTTT. This gives the protein CATSRDDIRQSAAQHF.

The V gene is TRBV4-3, the J gene TRBJ2-1, with D tentatively TRBD1 (6 bases). The CDR3 length is 16 residues. The V end lost 2 bases, the J end lost 7 bases, and 18 bases lay between the germline ends. Germline V gene data show CDR1 as LGHNA and CDR2 as YSLEER. The CDR3 DNA is TGCGCCAGCAGCCAATTCACAGGGTATTCTGGGAATGAGCAGTTCTTC. This translates into CASSQFTGYSGNEQFF.

This clone was seen once. The chain links TRBV18 to TRBJ1-3, with D uncertain. CDR1 is KGHSH, CDR2 LQKENI, per germline. The CDR3 runs to 14 residues. V lost 2 bases, J lost 1 base, and 6 bases lay in between. The CDR3 region has the DNA TGTGCCAGCTCACCAGAGCGTTCTGGAAACACCATATATTTT. It specifies CASSPERSGNTIYF.

This clone was detected ten times or more. The chain links TRBV6-2 or TRBV6-3 to TRBJ1-5, with 7 bases matching TRBD1. Germline V gives CDR1 MNHEY, CDR2 SVGEGT. CDR3 length: 14 residues. The J segment lost 5 bases and the V segment lost 4 bases, leaving 5 bases of the junction unmatched. The CDR3 coding sequence is TGTGCCAGCAGTTGGGACAGCCTTTATCAGCCCCAGCATTTT. This translates into CASSWDSLYQPQHF.

This rearrangement joins TRBV5-1 to TRBJ2-5, with 7 bases matching TRBD1. V trimming: 3 bases; J trimming: 5 bases; junction bases outside the gene matches: 13. The CDR3 extends over 16 amino acids. Germline CDR1 reads SGHRS; CDR2 reads YFSETQ. The chain's CDR3 is CASSWSNPGTEETQYF. In nucleotides, the CDR3 is TGCGCCAGCAGCTGGAGCAACCCCGGGACAGAGGAGACCCAGTACTTC.

The rearrangement links TRBV4-2 to TRBJ1-1, with a tentative D call TRBD1 (5 bases). The CDR3 sequence is 13 residues long. CDR1 and CDR2 from the germline V gene are LGHNA and YNFKEQ. V lost 2 bases, J lost 6 bases, and 10 bases lay in between. CDR3 amino acids: CASSQLDRPEAFF. CDR3 nucleotides: TGTGCCAGCAGCCAACTCGACAGACCTGAAGCTTTCTTT.

V and J are TRBV30 and TRBJ1-1; TRBD1 agrees at 12 bases. Trimming took 8 bases from V and 7 from J; bases not matched to a gene: 8. This CDR3 comprises 13 residues. Germline V CDR1 and CDR2: GTSNPN, SVGIG (reference sequence). Here the CDR3 DNA reads TGTGCCGGCCGGGACAGGGGGCTTAGTGAAGCTTTCTTT. It yields the protein CAGRDRGLSEAFF.

The V gene is TRBV14, the J gene TRBJ1-1, with 7 bases fitting TRBD1. The CDR3 runs 15 residues. Germline trimming cut 4 bases from V and 4 bases from J; bases unmatched to any gene: 9. Germline lookup yields CDR1 SGHDN and CDR2 FVKESK. The CDR3 nucleotides are TGTGCCAGCAGCCCCGGACAGGATGGGTCCACTGAAGCTTTCTTT. Translating it yields CASSPGQDGSTEAFF.